These T cell receptor beta chains were read from a single sample in a study of T cells in Graves' hyperthyroidism and ophthalmopathy. From the multiplex PCR reads, TCRdb called clonotypes with MiXCR, one entry per CDR3 protein. The sample yields 250,000 to 350,000 distinct CDR3 sequences, approximately 15% seen once. The sequenced material came from blood. Receptors originate from a man aged 25-45 years with Graves' hyperthyroidism. CDR3s include the opening cysteine and the closing phenylalanine or tryptophan. A D gene is named only where the DNA matches it firmly. Expanded clones get a size class; other rows say once, few or many, or leave the size out.

abundance: many
j_gene: TRBJ1-4
v_gene: TRBV6-1
d_gene: -
len: 14
CDR3nt: TGTGCCAGCCTCAGGGCCAGGACTTCGGAAAAACTGTTTTTT
CDR3aa: CASLRARTSEKLFF

abundance: many
j_gene: TRBJ1-1
v_gene: TRBV28
d_gene: -
len: 13
CDR3nt: TGTGCCAGCACAATGGCAGGGAACACTGAAGCTTTCTTT
CDR3aa: CASTMAGNTEAFF

abundance: many
j_gene: TRBJ2-3
v_gene: TRBV12-3/TRBV12-4
d_gene: -
len: 13
CDR3nt: TGTGCCAGCAGTCCGGACCCCACAGATACGCAGTATTTT
CDR3aa: CASSPDPTDTQYF

abundance: -
j_gene: TRBJ2-1
v_gene: TRBV29-1
d_gene: TRBD2
len: 16
CDR3nt: TGCAGCGTTGAAGATCTTCTGGCGGGAGGGCGCAATGAGCAGTTCTTC
CDR3aa: CSVEDLLAGGRNEQFF

abundance: many
j_gene: TRBJ1-5
v_gene: TRBV20-1
d_gene: TRBD1
len: 12
CDR3nt: TGCAGTGCTCGACAGGGAAATCAGCCCCAGCATTTT
CDR3aa: CSARQGNQPQHF

abundance: few
j_gene: TRBJ1-5
v_gene: TRBV4-1
d_gene: -
len: 14
CDR3nt: TGCGCCAGCAGCCACCGACAGACTAATCAGCCCCAGCATTTT
CDR3aa: CASSHRQTNQPQHF

abundance: -
j_gene: TRBJ2-3
v_gene: TRBV19
d_gene: TRBD1
len: 15
CDR3nt: TGTGCCAGTAGTCGGACAGGGGCGGTGATAGATACGCAGTATTTT
CDR3aa: CASSRTGAVIDTQYF

abundance: many
j_gene: TRBJ2-1
v_gene: TRBV12-3/TRBV12-4
d_gene: -
len: 14
CDR3nt: TGTGCCAGCAGTCCCGCCCACAGCGCCAATGAGCAGTTCTTC
CDR3aa: CASSPAHSANEQFF

abundance: many
j_gene: TRBJ2-3
v_gene: TRBV7-8
d_gene: TRBD1
len: 17
CDR3nt: TGTGCCAGCAGCTTTCGGGAGACAGGGGGTGGAGCAGATACGCAGTATTTT
CDR3aa: CASSFRETGGGADTQYF

abundance: many
j_gene: TRBJ2-1
v_gene: TRBV7-3
d_gene: TRBD1
len: 15
CDR3nt: TGTGCCAGCAGCTTAACCGGACAGGGGAACAATGAGCAGTTCTTC
CDR3aa: CASSLTGQGNNEQFF

abundance: -
j_gene: TRBJ2-1
v_gene: TRBV24-1
d_gene: TRBD2
len: 13
CDR3nt: TGTGCCACCACGGGGGCTAGCGGGGGTGAGCAGTTCTTC
CDR3aa: CATTGASGGEQFF

abundance: -
j_gene: TRBJ2-1
v_gene: TRBV4-2
d_gene: -
len: 15
CDR3nt: TGTGCCAGCAGCCAAGCGGCTAGCGATTACAATGAGCAGTTCTTC
CDR3aa: CASSQAASDYNEQFF

abundance: many
j_gene: TRBJ2-1
v_gene: TRBV24-1
d_gene: TRBD2
len: 15
CDR3nt: TGTGCCACCAGTGATGCTAGCGGAGCGGGTAATGAGCAGTTCTTC
CDR3aa: CATSDASGAGNEQFF

abundance: many
j_gene: TRBJ2-2
v_gene: TRBV2
d_gene: TRBD1
len: 13
CDR3nt: TGTGCCAGCGACAGGGCGAACACCGGGGAGCTGTTTTTT
CDR3aa: CASDRANTGELFF